This TCR beta chain was captured in a study of shared clonotypes between healthy human individuals (dated by TCRdb to about 2020). Turning to the overall study: The cohort included three men and two women between 18 and 49 years of age. For each donor, CD4 naive and CD4 memory were each run on three plates, CD8 naive on two plates, and CD8 memory on one plate. Different laboratories and diverse techniques were used to prepare libraries and sequence TCR repertoires, to increase sequencing depth and limit assay-specific biases. Each donor's leukapheresis produced roughly between roughly 0.85 and 10 billion PBMCs. Blood TCR repertoires of a handful of healthy adults were deeply sequenced to estimate repertoire size and the extent of clonotype sharing between individuals.

This clone occurred a few times. The target of this receptor is not known. It has no much larger one-base neighbor in the sample; base qualities were not kept. The donors were healthy, HIV-negative adults with no recently reported acute infections or vaccinations. Only Caucasian adults living in Nashville, Tennessee, USA were represented among the donors. Magnetic negative selection was used to enrich CD4+ T cells, after which naive cells were positively selected on CD45RA and the negative fraction became the memory subset. Blood was collected by leukapheresis, and PBMCs were isolated by Ficoll-Histopaque density gradient centrifugation and then cryopreserved in liquid nitrogen vapor phase. Analytical flow cytometry was used to check the purity and quantity of each magnetically sorted T cell population. Each sorted fraction had its genomic DNA isolated and then quantified by UV absorbance on a Nanodrop 2000c.

Broader findings and caveats from the paper: Even with the large sequencing depth, rarefaction of the sorted-subset datasets indicated that sequencing was incomplete. Estimated clonotype richness was generally larger for naive than for memory subsets. Compared with non-shared clonotypes, the clonotypes found in all four sorted-subset donors had higher generation probabilities. Because the study included a small number of donors, the genetic and exposure-history diversity represented was limited. Sharing across several donors was observed for around 5% of naive CD4, under 4% of naive CD8, about 2.3% of memory CD4, and roughly 0.43% of memory CD8 clonotypes. Sampling was restricted to blood, and TCR repertoires in tissue are likely to differ from TCR repertoires in blood. Pairwise subsampling indicated that sequencing depth was expected to affect the degree of clonotype sharing among donors.

TCR CDR3 regions were amplified from genomic DNA by multiplex PCR using the deep immunoSEQ assay. Extracted genomic DNA from each cell subset was spread evenly across all wells of several immunoSEQ 96-well plates, with each plate serving as a replicate. For sorted subsets, around 0.2 ug genomic DNA, equal to 30,000 or so T cell genomes, was loaded into each replicate PCR. Purified libraries were measured with a Qubit 3.0 fluorometer, size-checked on a Bioanalyzer 2100, and measured again with the KAPA Library Quantification kit. Every immunoSEQ 96-well plate was sequenced on a separate single-read 150-cycle Illumina NextSeq 550 flow cell. The study's processing was this. Because only junctional sequences without quality scores were contained in the immunoSEQ output, filtering matching that applied to full-length reads could not be performed. To assign V/J genes and CDR3, sequences were annotated against IMGT germline references using PyIR, a Python wrapper for IgBLAST v1.9. Reads were filtered out if the reads had weak V/J assignments (E-value above 1e-6), no CDR3, stop codons, out-of-frame junctions, or ambiguous translated residues. V3J clonotypes were defined as sequences sharing the same inferred V gene, J gene, and CDR3 amino acid sequence. To compute the percentage overlap between repertoires, the number of shared unique clonotypes was divided by the size of the smaller repertoire. RTK rarefaction, the Chao1 estimator, and Recon v2.1 estimates of unobserved clonotypes were used to assess repertoire richness. Generation probabilities were computed with OLGA for all TCRbeta clonotypes obtained by the gDNA method from several donors. Sourced from immuneACCESS, this table was stored by TCRdb with only in-frame sequences that have V and J called. A share of the clones is absent; for the studies checked, an unresolved V gene accounts for under half, and the remainder has no known explanation. V and J calls plus clone size are reproduced from that table; the DNA served to infer D and trimming. The sample contains 900,000 to 1,200,000 clones, 78% of them found a single time. The top ten constitute 0.5% to 0.65% of the sample.

V and J lose 6 bases and 3 bases, and a span of 12 bases separates them. CDR1 and CDR2, per the germline V gene (reference sequence), are MNHEY and SMNVEV. Including the terminal cysteine and phenylalanine, the CDR3 comprises 14 residues. Left in the record is the CDR3 DNA by itself, 42 bases read in frame from the first base. The chain uses TRBV27 and TRBJ1-5, with no confidently assigned D gene. This TCR was sampled from a man aged 18 to 30 in good health. Some clones in this sample may be carry-over from other donors' samples. Sequencing was done on a sample of memory CD4+ T cells from PBMCs. What the cell subset or site label conveys for this sample: CD45RA-negative fraction. The CDR3 corresponds to CASSSVGLNQPQHF. The nucleotide sequence reads TGTGCCAGCAGCTCGGTCGGGCTCAATCAGCCCCAGCATTTT.